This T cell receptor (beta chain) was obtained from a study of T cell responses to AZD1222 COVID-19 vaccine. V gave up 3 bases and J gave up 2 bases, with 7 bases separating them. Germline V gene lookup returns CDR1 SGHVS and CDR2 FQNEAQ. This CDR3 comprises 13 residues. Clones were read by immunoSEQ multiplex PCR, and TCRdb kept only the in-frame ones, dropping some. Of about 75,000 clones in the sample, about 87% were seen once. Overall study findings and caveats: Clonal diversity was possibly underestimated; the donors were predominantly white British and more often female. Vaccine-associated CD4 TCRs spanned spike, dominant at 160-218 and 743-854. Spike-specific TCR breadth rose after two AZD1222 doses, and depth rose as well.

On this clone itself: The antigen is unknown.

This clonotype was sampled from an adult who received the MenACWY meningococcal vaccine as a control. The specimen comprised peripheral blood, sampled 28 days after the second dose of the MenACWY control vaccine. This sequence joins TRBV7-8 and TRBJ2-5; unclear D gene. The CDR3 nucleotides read TGTGCCAGCAGCTTCGTGCGGCAAGAGACCCAGTACTTC. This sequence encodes CASSFVRQETQYF.